The clone carrying this T cell receptor beta chain has at least ten counts. Its antigen is unidentified. The data were taken from a study of CD8+CD57+ T cells in acquired aplastic anemia. For the study at large: For CD4+ cells, healthy donors had an average of roughly 11 million reads.

The study, taken as a whole, reports: A set of about 30 CD8+ CDR3 sequences was shared between patients and controls, and these sequences appeared highly expressed in patients.

The V end was cut by 0 bases, the J end by 6 bases, with 13 bases between. The CDR3 is 15 residues long. Germline CDR1 is SGHTA and CDR2 is FQGNSA. TCR beta VDJ combinations and CDR3 sequences were profiled from genomic DNA. Via MiXCR, TCRdb re-called the reads, giving one row per CDR3 protein. This repertoire shows some 190,000 distinct CDR3 sequences, under 55% found once; its top ten account for approximately 3%. This TCR was recovered from a human donor in good health. The sequenced sample consisted of sorted CD4+, CD8+, or CD8+CD57+ T cells (not recorded which) from PBMCs. This chain uses TRBV7-2 with TRBJ2-3; D is perhaps TRBD2 (6 bases). The CDR3 protein is CASSLAGTPQDTQYF. The CDR3 bases are TGTGCCAGCAGCTTAGCCGGGACTCCCCAGGATACGCAGTATTTT.